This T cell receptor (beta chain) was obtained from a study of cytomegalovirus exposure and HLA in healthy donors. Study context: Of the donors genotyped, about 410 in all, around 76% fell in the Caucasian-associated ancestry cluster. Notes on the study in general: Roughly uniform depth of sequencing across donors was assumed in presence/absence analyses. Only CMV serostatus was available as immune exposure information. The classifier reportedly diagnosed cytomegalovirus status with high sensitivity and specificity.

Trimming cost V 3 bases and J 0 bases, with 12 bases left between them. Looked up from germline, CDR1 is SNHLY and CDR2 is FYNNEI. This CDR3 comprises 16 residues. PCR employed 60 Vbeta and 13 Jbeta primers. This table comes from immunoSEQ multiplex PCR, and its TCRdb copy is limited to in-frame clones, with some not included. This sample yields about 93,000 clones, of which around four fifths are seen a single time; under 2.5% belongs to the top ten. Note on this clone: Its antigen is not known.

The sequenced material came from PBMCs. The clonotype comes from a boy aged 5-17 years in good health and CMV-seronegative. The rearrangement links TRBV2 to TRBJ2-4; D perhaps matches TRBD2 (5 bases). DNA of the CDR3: TGTGCCAGCAGTGAGGGAGAGATCCTAGCCAAAAACATTCAGTACTTC. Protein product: CASSEGEILAKNIQYF.